This entry describes one TCR beta chain. As yet, its antigen is unknown. Time point here: pre-sensitization, week 0. The treatment: therapeutic diphenylcyclopropenone sensitization with weekly scalp DPC. Blood was drawn before each patch test was applied. Trimming stripped 4 bases from V and 4 bases from J, with 7 bases between. The CDR3 is 12 amino acids. In germline, CDR1 is LGHNA, CDR2 YSLEER. The data derive from a study of human T cells and chemical hapten exposure. Study as a whole: A mostly female patient group had alopecia areata, totalis or universalis.

Study outcomes and limitations: With DPC sensitization, TCRs exceeding 1 in 1000 frequency showed no change.

Authors' analysis steps: Per sample, the median was 95,638 TCRs, with values from approximately 25,000 to 650,000. Each CDR3 protein is one row after TCRdb ran MiXCR on the RACE reads. In this record, the V and J calls reflect TCRdb's handling and not the investigators' own analysis. The table includes 250,000 to 300,000 distinct CDR3 sequences, 7.7% detected once. The sample in question was whole blood, obtained in connection with sensitization to the hapten diphenylcyclopropenone (DPC). The clonotype was recovered from a man between 18 and 35 years old with alopecia areata. Some clones in this sample may be carry-over from other donors' samples. The rearrangement joins TRBV4-3 to TRBJ1-2, with unresolved D. This CDR3 is CASSPGCYGYTF. Here the CDR3 DNA reads TGCGCCAGCAGCCCCGGTTGCTATGGCTACACCTTC.